A single sample is the source of the 25 T cell receptor beta chains below, sequenced in a study of blood T cell repertoires in COVID-19. Sequenced by immunoSEQ multiplex PCR; TCRdb stores in-frame clones only, minus some. The sample contains some 51,000 clones, about 88% of which appear only once. Sequencing was done on a sample of peripheral blood. These receptors came from a man in his sixties with acute or convalescent COVID-19.

The DNA for the CDR3 is TGTGCCAGCAGACGGACACTCCTGAGCTCCTACAATGAGCAGTTCTTC. This gives the protein CASRRTLLSSYNEQFF. The chain joins TRBV5-8 to TRBJ2-1; TRBD1 is a possible D gene (5 bases). Germline CDR1 SGHTS, CDR2 YDEGEE. The length of the CDR3 is 16 residues. The V end was cut by 5 bases, the J end by 0 bases, with 15 bases between.

The CDR3: CASSLLEGPGELFF. The DNA for the CDR3 is TGTGCCAGCAGTTTATTAGAGGGTCCCGGGGAGCTGTTTTTT. The chain joins TRBV27 to TRBJ2-2, with a weak D call TRBD2 (5 bases). The germline V and J ends were trimmed by 1 base and 6 bases, with 9 bases remaining between them. Germline CDR1 and CDR2: MNHEY and SMNVEV (reference sequence). CDR3 length: 14 amino acids.

The chain has TRBV2 and TRBJ1-4; the match to TRBD1 covers 7 bases. Germline CDR1 is SNHLY and CDR2 is FYNNEI. The CDR3 sequence is 13 residues long. Unmatched junction bases numbered 3, after V lost 6 bases and J lost 5 bases. CDR3 DNA sequence: TGTGCCAGCAGAGGGGGCCCCAATGAAAAACTGTTTTTT. Amino acid sequence: CASRGGPNEKLFF.

The V call is TRBV7-2, the J call TRBJ1-3, with a weak D call TRBD1 (6 bases). The CDR3 has 17 amino acids. Germline-derived CDR1 and CDR2 are SGHTA and FQGNSA. V was pared by 5 bases and J by 2 bases, with 19 bases between. The CDR3 nucleotides are TGTGCCAGCAGCCGTAGAGGGTTTGGGGGCGCTGGAAACACCATATATTTT. Its protein product is CASSRRGFGGAGNTIYF.

The chain employs TRBV6-2 or TRBV6-3 and TRBJ1-5; D gene uncertain. In germline, CDR1 is MNHEY, CDR2 SVGEGT. The CDR3 is 13 amino acids. V dropped 2 bases and J dropped 6 bases, with 8 bases sitting between them. The CDR3 sequence: CASSYEGTQPQHF. CDR3 sequence (DNA): TGTGCCAGCAGTTACGAGGGAACTCAGCCCCAGCATTTT.

V and J are TRBV5-4 and TRBJ2-7; 9 bases fit TRBD2. V dropped 4 bases and J dropped 2; count of bases not matched to a gene: 10. The V gene's germline CDR1 is SGHNT and CDR2 YYREEE (reference sequence). This CDR3 has 16 amino acids. CDR3 bases: TGTGCCAGCAGCCGGGGCGGCGCGGGAGGGACCTACGAGCAGTACTTC. This codes for CASSRGGAGGTYEQYF.

The genes are TRBV5-1 and TRBJ2-5, with a possible D match to TRBD2 (6 bases). Trimming left V 3 bases short and J 3 bases short, with 21 bases between. The germline V gene encodes CDR1 SGHRS and CDR2 YFSETQ. The length of the CDR3 is 17 residues. CDR3 coding DNA: TGCGCCAGCAGCTCGATAGCGGTCAGGAGCCCAAAAGAGACCCAGTACTTC. It yields the protein CASSSIAVRSPKETQYF.

On this clone: An end of the junction differs from the germline gene, which may be a read error. The CDR3 is CASSYSGVSDQPQHF. CDR3 DNA sequence: TGTGCCAGCAGTTACTCAGGTGTTAGCGATCAGCCCCAGCATTTT. V usage is TRBV6-5 and J usage is TRBJ1-5; D remains unclear. Germline CDR1 and CDR2: MNHEY and SVGAGI. This CDR3 comprises 15 residues.

The rearrangement links TRBV14 to TRBJ2-2, with D unresolved. This CDR3 region has 16 residues. Germline V gene data show CDR1 as SGHDN and CDR2 as FVKESK. V shed 0 bases and J shed 7 bases, with 15 bases lying between them. The CDR3, as DNA: TGTGCCAGCAGCCAAGATCGGGTCCAGTCGGGCGGGGAGCTGTTTTTT. Amino acids: CASSQDRVQSGGELFF. The whole variable domain, filled in from reference TRBV14 and TRBJ2-2, reads EAGVTQFPSHSVIEKGQTVTLRCDPISGHDNLYWYRRVMGKEIKFLLHFVKESKQDESGMPNNRFLAERTGGTYSTLKVQPAELEDSGVYFCASSQDRVQSGGELFFGEGSRLTVL.

Note on this clone: One end of the junction varies from germline; a read error may be responsible. V gene TRBV7-7 combines with J gene TRBJ2-7, with D perhaps matching TRBD2 (5 bases). This CDR3 has 14 residues. Per germline, CDR1 SSHAT and CDR2 FNYEAQ (reference sequence). The CDR3 nucleotides read TGTGCTAGCAGCCCTAGCTTGGTCTCCTACGAGCAGTACTTC. Residues: CASSPSLVSYEQYF.

The rearrangement links TRBV6-2 or TRBV6-3 to TRBJ2-7; TRBD2 is a possible D gene (5 bases). The CDR3 is 15 residues long. The V and J ends lost 5 bases and 3 bases respectively, with 17 bases between them. Germline CDR1 MNHEY, CDR2 SVGEGT. Written as DNA, the CDR3 is TGTGCCAGCAGTACCCGTTCGGGGTCCATCTACGAGCAGTACTTC. Protein product: CASSTRSGSIYEQYF.

This clone appeared once. The V and J genes are TRBV7-2 and TRBJ1-1; TRBD1 matches 9 bases. The CDR3 is 15 residues long. Per germline, CDR1 SGHTA and CDR2 FQGNSA. With 5 bases clipped from V and 3 bases from J, the junction kept 7 bases outside the gene matches. CDR3 sequence (DNA): TGTGCCAGCAGCGGACCGGGACAGGGTTACACTGAAGCTTTCTTT. It specifies CASSGPGQGYTEAFF.

This clone was observed a few times. This chain joins TRBV2 and TRBJ2-3, with D maybe TRBD2 (6 bases). The CDR3 runs 14 residues. CDR1 SNHLY and CDR2 FYNNEI come from the germline V gene. V lost 6 bases, J lost 2 bases, and 12 bases lay in between. CDR3 loop: CASSRRGITDTQYF. The DNA for the CDR3 is TGTGCCAGCAGCCGCCGGGGGATCACAGATACGCAGTATTTT.

The CDR3 sequence: CASSLRLGGHGRYEQYF. CDR3 sequence (DNA): TGTGCCAGCAGTTTGCGTTTAGGGGGTCATGGTCGGTACGAGCAGTACTTC. The chain joins TRBV27 to TRBJ2-7, with D perhaps TRBD1 (6 bases). Per the germline V gene, CDR1 is MNHEY and CDR2 is SMNVEV (reference sequence). Trimming removed 3 bases from V and 4 bases from J, with 22 bases in between. The CDR3 covers 17 residues.

This chain links TRBV27 with TRBJ2-7, with D unresolved. The V end was cut by 1 base, the J end by 2 bases, with 9 bases between. Germline CDR1 is MNHEY and CDR2 is SMNVEV (reference sequence). This CDR3 is built from 14 residues. Here the CDR3 reads CASSLFAGTYEQYF. In DNA form, the CDR3 reads TGTGCCAGCAGTTTATTCGCAGGCACCTACGAGCAGTACTTC.

This clone was detected once. The J gene is TRBJ2-2, the V gene TRBV29-1, with D perhaps matching TRBD1 (6 bases). The V end lost 4 bases, the J end lost 6 bases, and 12 bases lay between the germline ends. Germline V gene lookup returns CDR1 SQVTM and CDR2 ANQGSEA. The CDR3 is made up of 13 amino acids. CDR3 coding DNA: TGCAGCGTTGTTGGGACAATCCCCGGGGAGCTGTTTTTT. Translating gives CSVVGTIPGELFF.

CDR3 amino acids: CASSLAPGVGLYEQYF. As DNA, the CDR3 is TGCGCCAGCAGCTTGGCCCCGGGAGTGGGGCTCTACGAGCAGTACTTC. V usage is TRBV5-1 and J usage is TRBJ2-7; possibly TRBD2 for D (6 bases). The CDR3 has 16 amino acids. Per germline, CDR1 SGHRS and CDR2 YFSETQ. The V gene lost 0 bases and the J gene lost 3 bases, with 16 bases spanning the gap. Full variable domain (outside the CDR3, taken from reference TRBV5-1 and TRBJ2-7): KAGVTQTPRYLIKTRGQQVTLSCSPISGHRSVSWYQQTPGQGLQFLFEYFSETQRNKGNFPGRFSGRQFSNSRSEMNVSTLELGDSALYLCASSLAPGVGLYEQYFGPGTRLTVT.

The CDR3 region is CASSIHTGDRHSTYQETQYF. As DNA, the CDR3 is TGTGCCAGTAGTATCCATACAGGGGATCGGCACTCCACGTACCAAGAGACCCAGTACTTC. This sequence joins TRBV19 and TRBJ2-5; 7 positions match TRBD1. From germline, CDR1 is LNHDA and CDR2 SQIVND (reference sequence). With 3 bases clipped from V and 0 bases from J, the junction kept 19 bases outside the gene matches. The CDR3 totals 20 residues.

This clone has just one count. DNA of the CDR3: TGTGCCAGCTCACCCGGGGTAAGCGGGACTGAAGCTTTCTTT. Its translation is CASSPGVSGTEAFF. The V and J genes are TRBV18 and TRBJ1-1; D gene unclear. Germline V gives CDR1 KGHSH, CDR2 LQKENI. With 3 bases removed from V and 5 bases from J, the gap between germline ends came to 13 bases. This CDR3 spans 14 amino acids. The full variable domain, rest sourced from reference TRBV18 and TRBJ1-1, is NAGVMQNPRHLVRRRGQEARLRCSPMKGHSHVYWYRQLPEEGLKFMVYLQKENIIDESGMPKERFSAEFPKEGPSILRIQQVVRGDSAAYFCASSPGVSGTEAFFGQGTRLTVV.

The chain recombines TRBV7-9 with TRBJ2-7; 7 bases align to TRBD2. Germline CDR1 SEHNR, CDR2 FQNEAQ (reference sequence). This CDR3 has 14 amino acids. Trimming removed 3 bases from V and 2 bases from J; junction bases left unmatched: 4. The CDR3 DNA sequence: TGTGCCAGCAGCTTCTTGGGACTACCCTACGAGCAGTACTTC. Translated, it gives CASSFLGLPYEQYF.

The chain is built from TRBV11-3 and TRBJ2-7; a weak D match, TRBD2 (6 bases). V gave up 1 base and J gave up 7 bases, with 17 bases separating them. In germline, CDR1 is SGHNT, CDR2 YENEEA. CDR3 length equals 15 residues. The CDR3 loop is CASSLGGASAKEQYF. The CDR3 DNA reads TGTGCCAGCAGCTTAGGCGGGGCGAGTGCAAAGGAGCAGTACTTC.

This sequence joins TRBV5-6 and TRBJ1-3; TRBD1 matches 9 bases. There are 15 residues in the CDR3. V was pared by 4 bases and J by 2 bases, with 4 bases of the junction left unmatched. Germline CDR1 reads SGHDT; CDR2 reads YYEEEE. The CDR3 loop reads CASSSRDRAGNTIYF. The CDR3, as DNA: TGTGCCAGCAGCAGCCGGGACAGGGCTGGAAACACCATATATTTT.

The rearrangement uses TRBV7-9 and TRBJ2-1; no firm D call. The ends were cut back, 2 bases at V and 3 bases at J, with 8 bases in the middle. CDR1 is SEHNR, CDR2 FQNEAQ, per germline (reference sequence). This CDR3 is 14 amino acids long. The CDR3 DNA is TGTGCCAGCAGCTTAATGGTCGGCTACAATGAGCAGTTCTTC. Protein sequence: CASSLMVGYNEQFF.

This rearrangement joins TRBV7-9 to TRBJ1-1; 8 bases are shared with TRBD1. After removal of 8 bases from V and 1 base from J, the junction contained 6 bases not matched to a gene. Germline CDR1 and CDR2: SEHNR and FQNEAQ (reference sequence). The CDR3 runs 14 residues. The chain's CDR3 is CASSTGTGNTEAFF. The CDR3 DNA reads TGTGCCAGCTCTACCGGGACAGGGAACACTGAAGCTTTCTTT.

This chain connects TRBV5-4 to TRBJ2-7; no clear D. The germline CDR1 and CDR2 sequences are SGHNT and YYREEE (reference sequence). The V end was cut by 2 bases, the J end by 3 bases, with 9 bases between. This CDR3 has 13 residues. CDR3 protein: CASSFLGGYEQYF. CDR3 nucleotides: TGTGCCAGCAGCTTCCTCGGTGGCTACGAGCAGTACTTC.